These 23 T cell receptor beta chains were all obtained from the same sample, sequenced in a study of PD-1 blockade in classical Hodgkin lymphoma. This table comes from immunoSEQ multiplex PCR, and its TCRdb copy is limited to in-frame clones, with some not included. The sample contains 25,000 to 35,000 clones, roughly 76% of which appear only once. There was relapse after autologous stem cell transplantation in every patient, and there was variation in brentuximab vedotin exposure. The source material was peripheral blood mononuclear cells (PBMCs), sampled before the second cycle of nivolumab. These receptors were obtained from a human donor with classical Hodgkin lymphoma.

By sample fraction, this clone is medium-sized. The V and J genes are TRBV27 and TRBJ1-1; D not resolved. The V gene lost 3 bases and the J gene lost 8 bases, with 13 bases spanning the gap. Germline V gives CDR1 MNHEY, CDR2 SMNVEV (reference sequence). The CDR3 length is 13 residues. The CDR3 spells CASSFTSAGEAFF. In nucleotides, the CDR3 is TGTGCCAGCAGTTTTACCTCGGCGGGGGAAGCTTTCTTT.

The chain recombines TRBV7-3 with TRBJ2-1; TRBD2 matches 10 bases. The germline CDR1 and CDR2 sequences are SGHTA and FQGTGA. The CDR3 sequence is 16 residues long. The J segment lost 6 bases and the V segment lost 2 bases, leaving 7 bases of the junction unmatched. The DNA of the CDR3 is TGTGCCAGCAGCTTAGGTAATATAGCGGGGGGCAATGAGCAGTTCTTC. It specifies CASSLGNIAGGNEQFF.

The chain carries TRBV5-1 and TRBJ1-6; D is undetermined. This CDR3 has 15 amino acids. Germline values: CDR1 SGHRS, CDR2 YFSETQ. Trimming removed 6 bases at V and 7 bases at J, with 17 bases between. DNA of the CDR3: TGCGCCAGCACCCGGGAGAGTTCGGGGAATTCACCCCTCCACTTT. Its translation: CASTRESSGNSPLHF.

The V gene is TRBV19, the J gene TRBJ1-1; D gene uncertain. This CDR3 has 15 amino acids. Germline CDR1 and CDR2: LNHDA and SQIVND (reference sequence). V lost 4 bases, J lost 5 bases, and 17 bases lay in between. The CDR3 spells CASSRDFAELTEAFF. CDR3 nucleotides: TGTGCCAGTAGTAGGGATTTTGCGGAATTGACTGAAGCTTTCTTT.

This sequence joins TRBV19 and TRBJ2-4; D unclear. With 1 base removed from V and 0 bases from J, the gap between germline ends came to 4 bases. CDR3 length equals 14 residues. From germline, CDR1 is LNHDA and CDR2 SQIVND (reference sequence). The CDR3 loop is CASSIGGAKNIQYF. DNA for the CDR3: TGTGCCAGTAGTATAGGTGGAGCCAAAAACATTCAGTACTTC.

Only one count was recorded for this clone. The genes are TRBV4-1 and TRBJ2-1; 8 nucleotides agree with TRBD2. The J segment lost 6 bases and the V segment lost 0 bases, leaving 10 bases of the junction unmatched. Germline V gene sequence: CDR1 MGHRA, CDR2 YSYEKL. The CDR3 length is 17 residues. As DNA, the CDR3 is TGCGCCAGCAGCCAAGATATGACGGGGGGGCATGGCAATGAGCAGTTCTTC. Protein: CASSQDMTGGHGNEQFF.

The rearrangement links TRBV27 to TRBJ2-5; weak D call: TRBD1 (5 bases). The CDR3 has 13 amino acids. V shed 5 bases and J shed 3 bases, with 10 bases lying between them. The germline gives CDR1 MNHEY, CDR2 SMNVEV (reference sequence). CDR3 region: CASSPTVEETQYF. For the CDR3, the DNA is TGTGCCAGCAGTCCGACAGTCGAAGAGACCCAGTACTTC.

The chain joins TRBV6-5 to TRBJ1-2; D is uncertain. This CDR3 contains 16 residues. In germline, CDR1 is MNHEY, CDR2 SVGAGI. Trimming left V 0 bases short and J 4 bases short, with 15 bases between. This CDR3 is CASSYSPSELAYGYTF. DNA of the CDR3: TGTGCCAGCAGTTACTCTCCCTCTGAACTAGCCTATGGCTACACCTTC.

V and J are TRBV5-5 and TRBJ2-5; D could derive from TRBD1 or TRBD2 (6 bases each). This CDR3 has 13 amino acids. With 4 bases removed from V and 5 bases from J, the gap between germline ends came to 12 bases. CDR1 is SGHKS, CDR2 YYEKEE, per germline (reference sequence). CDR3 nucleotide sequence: TGTGCCAGCAGCCTGGGGGGCCGGGAGACCCAGTACTTC. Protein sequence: CASSLGGRETQYF.

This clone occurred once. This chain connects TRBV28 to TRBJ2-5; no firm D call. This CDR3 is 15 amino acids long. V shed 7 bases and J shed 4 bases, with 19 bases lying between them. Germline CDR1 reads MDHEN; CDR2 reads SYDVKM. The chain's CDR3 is CASTRAGDTRETQYF. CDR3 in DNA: TGTGCCAGCACACGGGCAGGCGATACGCGAGAGACCCAGTACTTC.

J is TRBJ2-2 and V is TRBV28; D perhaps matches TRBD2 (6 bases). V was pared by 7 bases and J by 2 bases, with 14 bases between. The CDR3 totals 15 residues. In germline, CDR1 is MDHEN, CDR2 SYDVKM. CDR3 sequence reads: CASNSPGLNTGELFF. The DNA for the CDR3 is TGTGCCAGCAACTCGCCGGGACTTAACACCGGGGAGCTGTTTTTT.

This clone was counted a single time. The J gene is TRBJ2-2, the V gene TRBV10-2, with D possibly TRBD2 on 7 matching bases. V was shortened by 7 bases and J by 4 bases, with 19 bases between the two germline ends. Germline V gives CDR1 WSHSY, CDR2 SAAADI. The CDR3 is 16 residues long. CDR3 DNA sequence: TGCGCCAGCACCAGAATGGGGGGGGCAGGCACCGGGGAGCTGTTTTTT. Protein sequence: CASTRMGGAGTGELFF.

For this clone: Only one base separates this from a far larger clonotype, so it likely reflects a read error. The CDR3 spells CASSQDWGTYGYTF. DNA of the CDR3: TGCGCCAGCAGCCAAGATTGGGGGACCTATGGCTACACCTTC. The chain has TRBV11-1 and TRBJ1-2, with D possibly matching TRBD1 (5 bases). Germline V lookup: CDR1 SGHAT, CDR2 FQDESV (reference sequence). This CDR3 is built from 14 residues.

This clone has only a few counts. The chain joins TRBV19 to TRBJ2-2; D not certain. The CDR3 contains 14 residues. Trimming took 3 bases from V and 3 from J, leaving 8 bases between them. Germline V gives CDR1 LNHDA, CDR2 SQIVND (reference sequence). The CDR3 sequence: CASSITGHTGELFF. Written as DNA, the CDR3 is TGTGCCAGTAGTATTACGGGCCACACCGGGGAGCTGTTTTTT.

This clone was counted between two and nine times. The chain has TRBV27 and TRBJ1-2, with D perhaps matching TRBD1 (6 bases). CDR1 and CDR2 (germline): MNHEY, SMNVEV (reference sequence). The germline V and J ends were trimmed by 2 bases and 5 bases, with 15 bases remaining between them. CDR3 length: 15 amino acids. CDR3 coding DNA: TGTGCCAGCAGTTTAAAGGCAGGGGATGTTTATGGCTACACCTTC. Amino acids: CASSLKAGDVYGYTF.

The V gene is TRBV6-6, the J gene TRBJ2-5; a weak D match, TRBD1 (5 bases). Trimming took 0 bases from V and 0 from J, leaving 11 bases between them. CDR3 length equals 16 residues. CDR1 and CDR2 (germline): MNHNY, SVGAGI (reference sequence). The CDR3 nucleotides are TGTGCCAGCAGTTACTCTGGGGCCATGTACCAAGAGACCCAGTACTTC. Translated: CASSYSGAMYQETQYF.

CDR3 residues: CSIRTPNTGELFF. The CDR3, as DNA: TGTTCGATCCGGACACCTAACACCGGGGAGCTGTTTTTT. The chain couples TRBV28 to TRBJ2-2; perhaps TRBD1 as D (5 bases). The CDR3 contains 13 residues. Per germline, CDR1 MDHEN and CDR2 SYDVKM.

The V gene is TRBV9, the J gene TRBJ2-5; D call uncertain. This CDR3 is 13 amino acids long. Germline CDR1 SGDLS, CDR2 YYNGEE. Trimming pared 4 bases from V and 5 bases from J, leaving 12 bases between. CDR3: CASSFEVGETQYF. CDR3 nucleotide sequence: TGTGCCAGCAGCTTCGAGGTGGGGGAGACCCAGTACTTC.

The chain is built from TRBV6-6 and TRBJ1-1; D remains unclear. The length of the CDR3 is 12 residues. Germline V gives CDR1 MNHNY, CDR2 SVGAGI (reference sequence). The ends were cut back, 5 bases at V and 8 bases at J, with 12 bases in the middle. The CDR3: CASSLPLGEAFF. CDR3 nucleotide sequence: TGTGCCAGCAGTCTCCCCCTGGGGGAAGCTTTCTTT.

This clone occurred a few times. DNA for the CDR3: TGTGCCAGCTCACCTCGGGATGTCACTGAAGCTTTCTTT. Its translation: CASSPRDVTEAFF. This chain uses TRBV18 with TRBJ1-1; D call uncertain. Trimming left V 3 bases short and J 4 bases short, with 9 bases between. Germline CDR1 KGHSH, CDR2 LQKENI. CDR3 size: 13 residues. The full variable domain, with the rest looked up from reference TRBV18 and TRBJ1-1, is NAGVMQNPRHLVRRRGQEARLRCSPMKGHSHVYWYRQLPEEGLKFMVYLQKENIIDESGMPKERFSAEFPKEGPSILRIQQVVRGDSAAYFCASSPRDVTEAFFGQGTRLTVV.

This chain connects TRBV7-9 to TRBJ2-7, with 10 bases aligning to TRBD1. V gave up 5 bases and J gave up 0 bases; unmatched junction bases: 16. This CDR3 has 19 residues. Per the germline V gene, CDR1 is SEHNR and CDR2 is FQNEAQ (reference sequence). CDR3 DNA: TGTGCCAGCAGCCCAGGCCCGGGACAGGGGAAGGGTGGCTCCTACGAGCAGTACTTC. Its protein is CASSPGPGQGKGGSYEQYF.

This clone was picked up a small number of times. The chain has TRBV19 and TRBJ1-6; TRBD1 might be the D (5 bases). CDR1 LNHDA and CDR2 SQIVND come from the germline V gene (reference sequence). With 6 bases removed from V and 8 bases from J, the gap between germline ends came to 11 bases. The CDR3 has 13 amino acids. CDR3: CASRGLGDSPLHF. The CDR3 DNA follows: TGTGCCAGTAGGGGGCTTGGGGATTCACCCCTCCACTTT.

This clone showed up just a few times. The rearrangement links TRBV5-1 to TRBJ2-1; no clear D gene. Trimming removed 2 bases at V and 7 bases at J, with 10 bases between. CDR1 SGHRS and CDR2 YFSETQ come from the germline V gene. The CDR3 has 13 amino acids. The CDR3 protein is CASSFSTKNEQFF. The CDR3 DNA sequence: TGCGCCAGCAGCTTCTCCACAAAAAATGAGCAGTTCTTC.